Reported below is one T cell receptor (beta chain). Antigen unknown. The sample comes from a study of beta chain features in type 1 diabetes. Sequenced material consisted of expressed TCRB transcripts (all of the isolated RNA was reverse transcribed). Clones were read by immunoSEQ multiplex PCR, and TCRdb kept only the in-frame ones, dropping some. This repertoire shows about 150,000 clones, approximately 8.1% found once; its top ten account for around 0.65%. Study-wide findings and caveats: Within each of all four CD4+ subsets, Type 1 diabetes patients had TCRB CDR3s that were moderately but significantly shorter.

Sequenced input: central memory CD4+ T cells from blood. The TCR originated in a man aged 18 to 29 in good health.

The CDR3 DNA reads as TGTGCCAGCGACCCACAGGGGACCCCGAACACTGAAGCTTTCTTT. Amino acid sequence: CASDPQGTPNTEAFF. The chain links TRBV28 to TRBJ1-1; 7 positions match TRBD1. Trimming took 8 bases from V and 1 from J; bases not matched to a gene: 10. CDR3 length equals 15 residues. Looked up from germline, CDR1 is MDHEN and CDR2 is SYDVKM.